Shown below are 17 T cell receptor beta chains from a single sample sequenced in a study of blood T cell repertoires in COVID-19. This table comes from immunoSEQ multiplex PCR, and its TCRdb copy is limited to in-frame clones, with some not included. The repertoire holds 90,000 to 120,000 clones, with about 91% as singletons. Sequencing was carried out using peripheral blood. Source of these receptors: a human donor in a cohort sampled during active COVID-19.

The chain carries TRBV30 and TRBJ2-5; D is ambiguous. The V and J ends lost 4 bases and 5 bases respectively, with 11 bases between them. Germline V gene sequence: CDR1 GTSNPN, CDR2 SVGIG (reference sequence). The CDR3 has 12 amino acids. The CDR3: CAWNLLGETQYF. DNA of the CDR3: TGTGCCTGGAATCTACTTGGTGAGACCCAGTACTTC.

The rearrangement joins TRBV5-4 to TRBJ2-1; no clear D. Germline V gives CDR1 SGHNT, CDR2 YYREEE (reference sequence). Trimming removed 2 bases at V and 0 bases at J, with 9 bases between. The CDR3 contains 15 residues. CDR3 residues: CASSFQASSYNEQFF. DNA for the CDR3: TGTGCCAGCAGCTTCCAAGCGTCCTCCTACAATGAGCAGTTCTTC.

V and J are TRBV19 and TRBJ2-7; no definite D call. The V end was cut by 5 bases, the J end by 1 base, with 15 bases between. The CDR3 is 15 amino acids. Germline values: CDR1 LNHDA, CDR2 SQIVND (reference sequence). CDR3 coding DNA: TGTGCCAGTAGTCCCGCGCCAGGCCAATCCTACGAGCAGTACTTC. This sequence encodes CASSPAPGQSYEQYF.

This clone is a singleton in its sample. The V gene is TRBV7-3, the J gene TRBJ2-2; 11 bases are shared with TRBD1. In germline, CDR1 is SGHTA, CDR2 FQGTGA. Germline trimming cut 1 base from V and 5 bases from J; bases unmatched to any gene: 3. There are 16 residues in the CDR3. DNA for the CDR3: TGTGCCAGCAGCTTAAGAGGACAGGGGGCGACCGGGGAGCTGTTTTTT. It translates to CASSLRGQGATGELFF.

Here the CDR3 reads CASSPSDSRNQPQHF. The CDR3 region has the DNA TGCGCCAGCAGCCCCTCGGACAGCCGCAATCAGCCCCAGCATTTT. The J gene is TRBJ1-5, the V gene TRBV4-1, with a tentative D call TRBD1 (6 bases). Trimming cost V 4 bases and J 2 bases, with 12 bases left between them. The CDR3 extends over 15 amino acids. Germline CDR1 is MGHRA and CDR2 is YSYEKL.

The chain employs TRBV7-2 and TRBJ2-7; 7 bases match TRBD2. J was trimmed by 2 bases and V by 5 bases; bases with no gene match: 3. The CDR3 consists of 13 residues. In germline, CDR1 is SGHTA, CDR2 FQGNSA. CDR3 sequence: CASSQGLPYEQYF. Here the CDR3 DNA reads TGTGCCAGCAGCCAGGGACTACCCTACGAGCAGTACTTC.

The J gene is TRBJ2-5, the V gene TRBV28, with TRBD1 identical over 7 bases. The CDR3 spans 14 residues. The germline CDR1 and CDR2 sequences are MDHEN and SYDVKM. Losses at the gene ends were 6 bases for V and 3 bases for J; bases not matched to a gene: 7. The CDR3 region has the DNA TGTGCCAGCAGCCTCGGGACAGAGGAAGAGACCCAGTACTTC. It codes for CASSLGTEEETQYF.

The gene calls are TRBV4-2 and TRBJ2-3, with 8 bases that match TRBD2. This CDR3 is built from 15 residues. V gave up 3 bases and J gave up 5 bases; unmatched junction bases: 7. Looked up from germline, CDR1 is LGHNA and CDR2 is YNFKEQ. As DNA, the CDR3 is TGTGCCAGCAGCCAGGGGCGGGGGGTTGAAGATACGCAGTATTTT. Translated, it gives CASSQGRGVEDTQYF.

V usage is TRBV2 and J usage is TRBJ2-5; a possible D gene is TRBD2 (5 bases). The CDR3 is 14 residues long. Looked up from germline, CDR1 is SNHLY and CDR2 is FYNNEI. V was trimmed by 6 bases and J by 2 bases, leaving 13 bases between them. Written as DNA, the CDR3 is TGTGCCAGCAGCCGGGGTTTTTTACAAGAGACCCAGTACTTC. Protein: CASSRGFLQETQYF. Drawing the rest from reference TRBV2 and TRBJ2-5, the complete variable domain is EPEVTQTPSHQVTQMGQEVILRCVPISNHLYFYWYRQILGQKVEFLVSFYNNEISEKSEIFDDQFSVERPDGSNFTLKIRSTKLEDSAMYFCASSRGFLQETQYFGPGTRLLVL.

In this sample, this clone turned up a few times. The genes are TRBV4-2 and TRBJ2-7; D is possibly TRBD2 (5 bases). The CDR3 loop spans 15 amino acids. Per the germline V gene, CDR1 is LGHNA and CDR2 is YNFKEQ. The V and J ends lost 6 bases and 4 bases respectively, with 19 bases between them. The chain's CDR3 is CASRPRASSFYEQYF. DNA of the CDR3: TGTGCCAGCAGGCCGCGCGCTAGCAGTTTTTACGAGCAGTACTTC.

This clone was detected only once. The CDR3 sequence: CASSVEWHPGELFF. CDR3 nucleotide sequence: TGTGCCAGCAGCGTAGAGTGGCACCCCGGGGAGCTGTTTTTT. The gene calls are TRBV9 and TRBJ2-2; D is unresolved. Germline CDR1 reads SGDLS; CDR2 reads YYNGEE. V was clipped by 0 bases and J by 6 bases, with 9 bases between them. The CDR3 spans 14 residues.

This rearrangement joins TRBV5-4 to TRBJ2-2; D possibly corresponds to TRBD1 (5 bases). Germline V gives CDR1 SGHNT, CDR2 YYREEE (reference sequence). The CDR3 runs 15 residues. Trimming removed 2 bases at V and 5 bases at J, with 13 bases between. As DNA, the CDR3 is TGTGCCAGCAGCTTCCCAGGGTCCCTAACCGGGGAGCTGTTTTTT. Encoded protein: CASSFPGSLTGELFF.

The chain is built from TRBV24-1 and TRBJ1-2, with 9 positions matching TRBD1. The CDR3 contains 14 residues. With 7 bases clipped from V and 5 bases from J, the junction kept 7 bases outside the gene matches. Per the germline V gene, CDR1 is KGHDR and CDR2 is SFDVKD. The CDR3 nucleotides read TGTGCCACCAGGGGGGGACAGGGTAAGTATGGCTACACCTTC. Its protein is CATRGGQGKYGYTF.

The V call is TRBV5-8, the J call TRBJ1-4, with D possibly being TRBD1 (6 bases). The germline CDR1 and CDR2 sequences are SGHTS and YDEGEE. Between the trimmed V and J ends, which lost 5 bases and 8 bases, there was a span of 19 bases. The CDR3 has 15 amino acids. The chain's CDR3 is CASSDGQFSREKLFF. The CDR3 DNA reads TGTGCCAGCAGTGATGGACAGTTCTCAAGGGAAAAACTGTTTTTT.

The J gene is TRBJ2-3, the V gene TRBV30; weak D call: TRBD1 (6 bases). This CDR3 is built from 15 residues. The V end lost 3 bases, the J end lost 2 bases, and 15 bases lay between the germline ends. The germline V gene has CDR1 GTSNPN and CDR2 SVGIG (reference sequence). The CDR3 DNA is TGTGCCTGGAGGCCCGGACAGTCGTACACAGATACGCAGTATTTT. It specifies CAWRPGQSYTDTQYF.

The chain recombines TRBV2 with TRBJ1-2; D unclear. Germline assignment: CDR1 SNHLY and CDR2 FYNNEI. V lost 1 base, J lost 0 bases, and 3 bases lay in between. The CDR3 runs to 13 residues. CDR3 coding DNA: TGTGCCAGCAGTGAAGGGCCTAACTATGGCTACACCTTC. Protein: CASSEGPNYGYTF.

The rearrangement links TRBV11-2 to TRBJ2-7; D may be TRBD2 (6 bases). Germline CDR1 is SGHAT and CDR2 is FQNNGV. V lost 2 bases and J 2 bases, leaving 10 bases between the germline ends. This CDR3 has 14 amino acids. The CDR3 sequence: CASSLRRDPYEQYF. The DNA of the CDR3 is TGTGCCAGCAGCTTAAGGCGGGATCCCTACGAGCAGTACTTC.